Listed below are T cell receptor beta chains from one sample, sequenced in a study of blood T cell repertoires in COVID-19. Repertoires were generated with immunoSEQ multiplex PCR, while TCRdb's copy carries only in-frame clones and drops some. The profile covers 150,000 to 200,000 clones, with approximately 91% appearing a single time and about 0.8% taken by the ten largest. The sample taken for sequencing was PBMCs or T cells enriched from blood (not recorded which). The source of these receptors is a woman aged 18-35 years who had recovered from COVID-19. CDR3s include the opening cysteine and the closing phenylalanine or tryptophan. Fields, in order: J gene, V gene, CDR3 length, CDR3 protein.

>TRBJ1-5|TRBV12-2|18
CASSVRCMANQCNQPQHF
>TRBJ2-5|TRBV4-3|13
CASSPTRSGTQYF
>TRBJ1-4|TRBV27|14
CASRAQGYGEKLFF
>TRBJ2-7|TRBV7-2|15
CASSLAGLPTYEQYF
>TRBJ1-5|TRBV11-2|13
CASSLVGGQPQHF
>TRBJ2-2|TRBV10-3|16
CAISESRGGWTGELFF
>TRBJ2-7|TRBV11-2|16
CASSRGTSGRLYEQYF
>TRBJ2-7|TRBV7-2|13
CASSRGLGGEQYF
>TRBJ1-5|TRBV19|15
CASSMETGTNQPQHF
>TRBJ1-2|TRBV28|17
CASRGGGQGASDYGYTF
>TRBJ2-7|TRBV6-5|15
CASSYSGTGTYKQYF
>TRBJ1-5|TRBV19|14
CASRREIGSQPQHF
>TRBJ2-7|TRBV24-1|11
CATSGAYEQYF
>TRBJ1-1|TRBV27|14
CASTLRGGNTEAFF
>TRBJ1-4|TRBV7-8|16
CASSAALRLPNEKLFF
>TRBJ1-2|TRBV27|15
CASSPGQGTNYGYTF
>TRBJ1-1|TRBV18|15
CASSPLGGMNTEAFF
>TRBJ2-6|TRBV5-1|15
CASSLGVSGANVLTF
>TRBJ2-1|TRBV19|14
CASSPPGLAGEQFF
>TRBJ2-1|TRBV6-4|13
CASSSGGENEQFF
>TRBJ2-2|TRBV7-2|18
CASSLAQKTGNWIGELFF
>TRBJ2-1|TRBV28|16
CASSLGLAGRCNEQFF
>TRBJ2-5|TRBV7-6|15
CASSLRGGARQTQYF
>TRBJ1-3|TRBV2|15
CASSPGQSPGNTIYF
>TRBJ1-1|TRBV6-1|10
CASYRAEAFF
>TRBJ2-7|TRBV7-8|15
CASSLGSGSYYEQYF
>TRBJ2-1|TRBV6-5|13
CASNKQGSNEQFF
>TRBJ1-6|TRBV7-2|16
CASSLARPGQSSPLHF
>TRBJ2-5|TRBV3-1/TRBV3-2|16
CASSQATGHTLETQYF
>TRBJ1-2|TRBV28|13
CASLVSTGYGYTF
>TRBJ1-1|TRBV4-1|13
CASSQTRGQEAFF
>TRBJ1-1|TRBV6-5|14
CASSKQDITPEAFF
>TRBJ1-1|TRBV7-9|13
CASHTTANTEAFF
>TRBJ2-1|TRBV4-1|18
CASRPTSGIQRIYNEQFF
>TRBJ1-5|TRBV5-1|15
CASSRDPGQGQPQHF
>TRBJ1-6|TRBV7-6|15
CASSLGQMYNSPLHF
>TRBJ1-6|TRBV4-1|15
CASSHSDRKNSPLHF
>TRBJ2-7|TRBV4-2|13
CASSQDRVYEQYF
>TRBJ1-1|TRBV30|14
CAWSDGQPNTEAFF
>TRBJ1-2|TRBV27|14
CASSFLGPSYGYTF
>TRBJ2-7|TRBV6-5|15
CASSYRTGGTYEQYF
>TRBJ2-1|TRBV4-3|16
CASSQDSSGVYNEQFF
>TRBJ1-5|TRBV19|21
CASSIDGWVGDTARSNQPQHF
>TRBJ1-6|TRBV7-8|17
CASSLTGLLGPNSPLHF
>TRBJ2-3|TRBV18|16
CASLKDGGLSTDTQYF
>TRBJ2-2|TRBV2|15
CASSDRGINTGELFF
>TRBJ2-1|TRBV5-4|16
CASSYRWGGSYNEQFF
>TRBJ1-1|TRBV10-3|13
CAISESRDSGAFF
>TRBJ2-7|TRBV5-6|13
CASTRRVGYEQYF
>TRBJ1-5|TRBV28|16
CASSFPGQGYNQPQHF
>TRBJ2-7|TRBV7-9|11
CASLGGYEQYF
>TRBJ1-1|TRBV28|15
CASSSGGDGNTEAFF
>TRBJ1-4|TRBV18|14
CASSYGTGIEKLFF